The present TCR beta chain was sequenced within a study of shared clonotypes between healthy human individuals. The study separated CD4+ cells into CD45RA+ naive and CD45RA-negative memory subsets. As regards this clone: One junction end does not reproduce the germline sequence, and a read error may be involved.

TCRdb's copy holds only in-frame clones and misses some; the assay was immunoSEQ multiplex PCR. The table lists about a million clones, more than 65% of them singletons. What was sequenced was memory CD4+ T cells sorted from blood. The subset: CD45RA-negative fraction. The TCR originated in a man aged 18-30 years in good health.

The CDR3 loop reads CASSQGQASRNSAF. CDR3 bases: TGCGCCAGCAGCCAGGGACAGGCCTCAAGGAACTCCGCCTTC. The chain combines TRBV4-1 with TRBJ1-2; 8 bases match TRBD1. The germline V gene encodes CDR1 MGHRA and CDR2 YSYEKL. CDR3 length: 14 residues.